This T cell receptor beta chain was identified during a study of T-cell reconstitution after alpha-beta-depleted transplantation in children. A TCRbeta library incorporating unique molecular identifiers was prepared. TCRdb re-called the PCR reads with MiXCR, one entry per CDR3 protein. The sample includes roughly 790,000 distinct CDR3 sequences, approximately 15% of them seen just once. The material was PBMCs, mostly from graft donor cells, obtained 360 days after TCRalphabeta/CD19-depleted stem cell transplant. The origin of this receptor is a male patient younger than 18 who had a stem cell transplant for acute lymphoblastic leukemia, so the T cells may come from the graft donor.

The CDR3 sequence: CASTGSGTLNTGELFF. As DNA, the CDR3 is TGCGCCAGCACTGGATCCGGGACTTTGAACACCGGGGAGCTGTTTTTT. V gene TRBV5-1 combines with J gene TRBJ2-2, with D possibly matching TRBD2 (6 bases). Germline assignment: CDR1 SGHRS and CDR2 YFSETQ. Trimming took off 6 bases at V and 1 base at J, with 16 bases between the two ends. The CDR3 length is 16 residues.